The 6 T cell receptor beta chains listed next were all sequenced from one sample in a study of T cells in Graves' hyperthyroidism and ophthalmopathy. RNA transcripts yielded amplified TCR beta CDR3 regions. When the TCR CDR3 underwent first-round RT-PCR, the HTBI primer set was used. TCRdb analysed the multiplex PCR reads with MiXCR anew, one entry per CDR3 protein. The table shows about 610,000 distinct CDR3 sequences, with around 42% occurring only once. Source material: peripheral blood or thyroid tissue (not recorded which). The origin of the receptors is a young woman with Graves' hyperthyroidism.

There are many counts of this clonotype. This CDR3 is missing its conserved last phenylalanine or tryptophan, likely due to a read error. V gene TRBV2 combines with J gene TRBJ2-5; D is unclear. The CDR3 consists of 13 residues. The germline gives CDR1 SNHLY, CDR2 FYNNEI. V gave up 5 bases and J gave up 8 bases, with 15 bases separating them. The CDR3 DNA sequence: TGTGCCAGCAGTAAAGGGCTGATGGGTACCCAGTACCTC. Residues: CASSKGLMGTQYL.

This chain connects TRBV20-1 to TRBJ1-6; no definite D call. This CDR3 region has 19 residues. The V and J ends lost 0 bases and 1 base respectively, with 19 bases between them. Germline V lookup: CDR1 DFQATT, CDR2 SNEGSKA (reference sequence). CDR3: CSAREKELGLRSYNSPLHF. Here the CDR3 DNA reads TGCAGTGCTAGAGAGAAAGAATTGGGCCTACGATCCTATAATTCACCCCTCCACTTT.

This clonotype was seen ten or more times. J is TRBJ2-7 and V is TRBV2; TRBD2 might be the D (6 bases). Germline CDR1 and CDR2: SNHLY and FYNNEI. The CDR3 is 14 amino acids. V lost 0 bases, J lost 6 bases, and 12 bases lay in between. This chain's CDR3 is CASSEAETSAEQYF. CDR3 in DNA: TGTGCCAGCAGTGAAGCCGAGACTAGTGCCGAGCAGTACTTC.

The table lists this clonotype with a count of one. The chain recombines TRBV12-3 or TRBV12-4 with TRBJ1-2, with 9 bases lining up with TRBD1. With 6 bases clipped from V and 5 bases from J, the junction kept 10 bases outside the gene matches. The length of the CDR3 is 15 residues. For the CDR3, the DNA is TGTGCCAGCAGCTATGGGACAGGGTTTGATTATGGCTACACCTTC. This translates into CASSYGTGFDYGYTF.

This clonotype was seen many times. The chain employs TRBV25-1 and TRBJ1-5, with D possibly TRBD1 on 5 matching bases. Between the trimmed V and J ends, which lost 4 bases and 6 bases, there was a span of 16 bases. Germline lookup yields CDR1 MGHDK and CDR2 SYGVNS. The length of the CDR3 is 15 residues. DNA for the CDR3: TGTGCCAGCAGTGGGATGGGGGGTTCTAGTCAGCCCCAGCATTTT. Protein product: CASSGMGGSSQPQHF.

The chain uses TRBV29-1 and TRBJ1-1; no clear D. Trimming took 8 bases from V and 4 from J, leaving 14 bases between them. Germline V gene data show CDR1 as SQVTM and CDR2 as ANQGSEA. The CDR3 has 12 residues. The CDR3 is CSRGGSSTEAFF. The CDR3 DNA sequence: TGCAGCCGAGGCGGGAGTAGCACTGAAGCTTTCTTT.